This T cell receptor beta chain derives from a study of blood T cell repertoires in COVID-19. Study information: In each case, the material was cDNA or gDNA derived from T cells, B-cell-depleted T cells, or PBMCs.

In the authors' methods: How many nucleated cells were present was estimated from reference gene primer amplification. Libraries were prepared by immunoSEQ multiplex PCR; TCRdb keeps only in-frame clonotypes and omits some of them. V, J and clone size were drawn from that table, and D and trimming were deduced from the DNA. The repertoire holds under 300,000 clones, with under 85% as singletons. Germline V CDR1 and CDR2: SNHLY, FYNNEI. V was cut by 4 bases and J by 3 bases, with 10 bases left in between. The CDR3 runs 14 residues. The chain carries TRBV2 and TRBJ1-5; D unresolved. The sequence derives from a human donor in a cohort sampled during active COVID-19. The sequenced sample consisted of peripheral blood. The CDR3 region is CASSVSAYNQPQHF. The DNA for the CDR3 is TGTGCCAGCAGTGTTTCCGCCTACAATCAGCCCCAGCATTTT.